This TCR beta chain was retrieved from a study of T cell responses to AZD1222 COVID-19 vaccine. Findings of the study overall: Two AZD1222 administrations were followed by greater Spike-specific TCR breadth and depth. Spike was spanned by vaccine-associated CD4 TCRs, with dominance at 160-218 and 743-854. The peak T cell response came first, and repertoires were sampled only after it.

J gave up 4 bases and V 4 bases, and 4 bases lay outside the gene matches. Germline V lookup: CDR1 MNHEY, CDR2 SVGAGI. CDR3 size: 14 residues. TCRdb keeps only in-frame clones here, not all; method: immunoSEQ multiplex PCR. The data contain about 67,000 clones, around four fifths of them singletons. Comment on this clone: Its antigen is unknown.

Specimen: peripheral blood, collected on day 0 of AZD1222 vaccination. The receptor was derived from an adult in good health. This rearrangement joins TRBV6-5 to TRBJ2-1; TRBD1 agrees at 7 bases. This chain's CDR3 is CASSFRGLYNEQFF. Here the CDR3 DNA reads TGTGCCAGCAGTTTTAGGGGGCTTTACAATGAGCAGTTCTTC.